This T cell receptor (beta chain) emerged from a study of CD8 T cells in Susac syndrome. TEMRA cells were FACS-enriched, unlike CD8+ and CD4+ T cells, which were negatively isolated. Losses at the gene ends were 5 bases for V and 14 bases for J; bases not matched to a gene: 11. CDR1 SEHNR and CDR2 FQNEAQ come from the germline V gene (reference sequence). The CDR3 contains 13 residues. Random hexamers were used to reverse transcribe the RNA input (about 0.5 to 1 ug). An immunoSEQ multiplex PCR amplified TCR beta CDR3 over 54 Vbeta and 13 Jbeta. TCRdb re-called the immunoSEQ multiplex PCR reads with MiXCR, one entry per CDR3 protein. The sample lists roughly 190,000 distinct CDR3 sequences, about 95% occurring once.

The chain has TRBV7-9 and TRBJ2-1; 8 bases match TRBD1. This TCR derives from a human donor in good health. Sequencing used CD4+ T cells from PBMCs. CDR3 DNA sequence: TGTGCCAGCAGCAACGATGGACAGGGAAGGAAGTTCTTC. Translation gives CASSNDGQGRKFF.